This T cell receptor beta chain was found in a study of shared clonotypes between healthy human individuals. Overall study results and limits: Few donors limited the genetic and exposure-history diversity represented.

The CDR3 spans 14 residues. Trimming took 4 bases from V and 3 from J; bases not matched to a gene: 5. Germline lookup yields CDR1 LNHDA and CDR2 SQIVND (reference sequence). As concerns this clone: Antigen unknown.

Some clones are missing from TCRdb's copy, which holds only in-frame ones; the method was immunoSEQ multiplex PCR. The table includes roughly 1,600,000 clones, 98% detected once. This TCR came from a man aged 25-40 years in good health. Sequencing input: naive CD4+ T cells sorted from blood. The subset was: CD45RA+ positively selected. The V and J genes are TRBV19 and TRBJ2-5, with 7 bases matching TRBD2. The CDR3 here is CASSRGGAEETQYF. The DNA for the CDR3 is TGTGCCAGTAGTAGGGGAGGGGCAGAAGAGACCCAGTACTTC.